One sample yielded the 15 T cell receptor beta chains listed below, sequenced in a study of CD8 T cells in ankylosing spondylitis. TCRdb fed the 5' RACE reads into MiXCR, producing one record per CDR3 protein. The data show 340,000 or so distinct CDR3 sequences, 14% to 15% seen once. The sample was blood, either unsorted or a sorted T cell fraction (not recorded which). These receptors all come from a male donor with ankylosing spondylitis or in good health (not recorded which).

This clonotype was observed a few times. The genes are TRBV12-3 or TRBV12-4 and TRBJ1-4; D is uncertain. V was shortened by 8 bases and J by 3 bases, with 13 bases between the two germline ends. The CDR3 sequence is 14 residues long. This chain's CDR3 is CASRVRGPNEKLFF. DNA for the CDR3: TGTGCCAGCCGCGTTCGAGGGCCTAATGAAAAACTGTTTTTT.

In its sample, this clonotype was seen many times. The V and J genes are TRBV20-1 and TRBJ1-5; 9 nucleotides line up with TRBD1. Per the germline V gene, CDR1 is DFQATT and CDR2 is SNEGSKA (reference sequence). Unmatched junction bases numbered 6, after V lost 0 bases and J lost 0 bases. This CDR3 spans 17 amino acids. CDR3 bases: TGCAGTGCTAGAGAGACAGGGGGTAGCCATAGCAATCAGCCCCAGCATTTT. Translation gives CSARETGGSHSNQPQHF.

The V gene is TRBV4-1, the J gene TRBJ1-1; D may be TRBD1 (5 bases). This CDR3 has 14 amino acids. V lost 0 bases to trimming and J lost 4 bases, with 9 bases between them. Germline loops: CDR1 MGHRA, CDR2 YSYEKL. Here the CDR3 reads CASSQDSGGTEAFF. The CDR3 bases are TGCGCCAGCAGCCAAGATTCGGGGGGCACTGAAGCTTTCTTT.

The chain recombines TRBV10-3 with TRBJ2-1; D is possibly TRBD2 (5 bases). CDR1 is ENHRY and CDR2 is SYGVKD in the germline V gene. CDR3 length: 16 residues. The V end lost 5 bases, the J end lost 0 bases, and 14 bases lay between the germline ends. CDR3 nucleotides: TGTGCCATCAGTAGGGAGACGGGGAGCTCCTACAATGAGCAGTTCTTC. Translating gives CAISRETGSSYNEQFF.

The gene calls are TRBV6-2 or TRBV6-3 and TRBJ1-5; perhaps TRBD1 as D (6 bases). Germline V CDR1 and CDR2: MNHEY, SVGEGT. This CDR3 contains 15 residues. V was clipped by 2 bases and J by 10 bases, with 18 bases between them. The CDR3 loop reads CASSYGSGGLGPQHF. The CDR3 DNA follows: TGTGCCAGCAGTTACGGTTCGGGGGGCTTAGGACCCCAGCATTTT.

In its sample, this clonotype was seen many times. The V call is TRBV27, the J call TRBJ2-7; D may be TRBD2 (5 bases). The CDR3 contains 15 residues. V was cut by 1 base and J by 2 bases, with 12 bases left in between. The germline V gene has CDR1 MNHEY and CDR2 SMNVEV (reference sequence). DNA of the CDR3: TGTGCCAGCAGTTTATATGGGAGTACGACCTACGAGCAGTACTTC. It is translated as CASSLYGSTTYEQYF.

J is TRBJ2-4 and V is TRBV2, with TRBD2 matching over 7 bases. The CDR3 is made up of 14 amino acids. The germline gives CDR1 SNHLY, CDR2 FYNNEI. V shed 3 bases, J shed 5 bases, and the junction held 4 bases outside the gene matches. The CDR3 loop reads CASSDGGGENIQYF. DNA of the CDR3: TGTGCCAGCAGTGATGGGGGAGGGGAAAACATTCAGTACTTC.

This clonotype was picked up a small number of times. The J gene is TRBJ1-6, the V gene TRBV12-3 or TRBV12-4; possibly TRBD1 for D (5 bases). V lost 6 bases and J lost 9, with 9 bases in between. This CDR3 has 12 amino acids. The CDR3 DNA follows: TGTGCCAGCAGCTCAACAGGTTCACCCCTCCACTTT. Encoded protein: CASSSTGSPLHF.

The chain joins TRBV5-5 to TRBJ2-2; TRBD2 matches at 13 bases. CDR1 is SGHKS, CDR2 YYEKEE, per germline (reference sequence). Trimming took 4 bases from V and 1 from J; bases not matched to a gene: 4. This CDR3 spans 17 amino acids. CDR3 bases: TGTGCCAGCAGCCTAACTAGCGGGAGGGTGAACACCGGGGAGCTGTTTTTT. Residues: CASSLTSGRVNTGELFF.

The chain has TRBV7-2 and TRBJ2-5; D gene ambiguous. The CDR3 has 13 residues. Germline CDR1 SGHTA, CDR2 FQGNSA. Trimming removed 0 bases at V and 5 bases at J, with 7 bases between. The CDR3 DNA is TGTGCCAGCAGCTTAGCGCTCTACGAGACCCAGTACTTC. Its protein is CASSLALYETQYF.

This clonotype was counted ten times or more. This sequence joins TRBV10-3 and TRBJ2-3; 9 bases align to TRBD2. The CDR3 is made up of 16 amino acids. Germline-derived CDR1 and CDR2 are ENHRY and SYGVKD. V lost 2 bases to trimming and J lost 5 bases; unmatched junction nucleotides: 8. CDR3 DNA: TGTGCCATCAGTGAGGAGTCTAGCGGGAATGGAGATACGCAGTATTTT. Translation: CAISEESSGNGDTQYF.

The chain uses TRBV6-1 and TRBJ1-6, with a weak D call TRBD1 (6 bases). Germline-derived CDR1 and CDR2 are MNHNS and SASEGT. V lost 6 bases, J lost 7 bases, and 22 bases lay in between. CDR3 length equals 17 residues. CDR3 DNA sequence: TGTGCCAGCAGAGTACCGGGACAAGGCCTCTTCAATTCACCCCTCCACTTT. The encoded protein is CASRVPGQGLFNSPLHF.

This clonotype was counted ten times or more. This chain connects TRBV6-5 to TRBJ2-2; D uncertain. The CDR3 spans 16 residues. V shed 4 bases and J shed 3 bases, with 15 bases lying between them. The germline CDR1 and CDR2 sequences are MNHEY and SVGAGI. The CDR3 loop is CASSWTVTGHTGELFF. CDR3 bases: TGTGCCAGCAGTTGGACCGTAACCGGGCACACCGGGGAGCTGTTTTTT.

This clonotype was seen only once. The J gene is TRBJ2-7, the V gene TRBV7-9, with D possibly being TRBD1 (6 bases). The germline gives CDR1 SEHNR, CDR2 FQNEAQ (reference sequence). V dropped 5 bases and J dropped 5 bases, with 19 bases sitting between them. This CDR3 is 15 amino acids long. The CDR3 DNA reads TGTGCCAGCAGCCCCCGAATAGGTGGGGGCCACGAGCAGTACTTC. Amino acid sequence: CASSPRIGGGHEQYF.

This clonotype was detected only a few times. The genes are TRBV6-1 and TRBJ1-2, with TRBD1 as a possible D gene (5 bases). V gave up 2 bases and J gave up 6 bases, with 10 bases separating them. This CDR3 is built from 13 residues. Germline V gene data show CDR1 as MNHNS and CDR2 as SASEGT. This CDR3 reads CASSERGENGYTF. Written as DNA, the CDR3 is TGTGCCAGCAGTGAAAGAGGGGAGAATGGCTACACCTTC.